Below are 10 T cell receptor beta chains sequenced from a single sample in a study of blood T cells in healthy people across ages. Using a J-beta primer mix together with a sample-barcoded 5' primer, a second PCR was run for roughly 6 to 11 cycles. TCRdb analysed the 5' RACE reads with MiXCR anew, one entry per CDR3 protein. The sample has 650,000 to 1,000,000 distinct CDR3 sequences, 30% to 45% seen once. The source material was blood. These receptors all come from a man aged 18-30 years in good health.

Remarks on this clonotype: This may stem from a read error, because a much larger clone lies one nucleotide away. This rearrangement joins TRBV5-1 to TRBJ2-3; a weak D match, TRBD1 (6 bases). There are 14 residues in the CDR3. Per germline, CDR1 SGHRS and CDR2 YFSETQ. The CDR3: CASSPEGGRDTRYF. The CDR3 DNA is TGCGCCAGCAGCCCTGAAGGGGGAAGAGATACGCGGTATTTT. Full variable domain (missing parts from reference TRBV5-1 and TRBJ2-3): KAGVTQTPRYLIKTRGQQVTLSCSPISGHRSVSWYQQTPGQGLQFLFEYFSETQRNKGNFPGRFSGRQFSNSRSEMNVSTLELGDSALYLCASSPEGGRDTRYFGPGTRLTVL.

This clonotype has only a few counts. The V call is TRBV20-1, the J call TRBJ2-5; D ambiguous. Trimming left V 3 bases short and J 0 bases short, with 8 bases between. CDR1 is DFQATT, CDR2 SNEGSKA, per germline (reference sequence). The CDR3 sequence is 13 residues long. Here the CDR3 DNA reads TGCAGTGCTAGTGGGAAATACCAAGAGACCCAGTACTTC. Translation gives CSASGKYQETQYF.

The rearrangement uses TRBV30 and TRBJ1-2, with 7 positions matching TRBD1. This CDR3 is 12 amino acids long. Germline trimming cut 3 bases from V and 10 bases from J; bases unmatched to any gene: 8. Germline V gene sequence: CDR1 GTSNPN, CDR2 SVGIG (reference sequence). The CDR3 reads CAWSDNRGDYTF. The CDR3 DNA follows: TGTGCCTGGAGCGACAACAGGGGAGACTACACCTTC. The full variable domain, rest sourced from reference TRBV30 and TRBJ1-2, is SQTIHQWPATLVQPVGSPLSLECTVEGTSNPNLYWYRQAAGRGLQLLFYSVGIGQISSEVPQNLSASRPQDRQFILSSKKLLLSDSGFYLCAWSDNRGDYTFGSGTRLTVV.

In this sample, this clonotype turned up a few times. The V call is TRBV5-4, the J call TRBJ2-5, with TRBD2 identical over 9 bases. CDR1 and CDR2 (germline): SGHNT, YYREEE (reference sequence). The CDR3 runs to 15 residues. After removal of 0 bases from V and 2 bases from J, the junction contained 2 bases not matched to a gene. DNA for the CDR3: TGTGCCAGCAGCTTGGCTAGCGGGGAACAAGAGACCCAGTACTTC. Its translation is CASSLASGEQETQYF.

The J gene is TRBJ1-4, the V gene TRBV5-1; D is ambiguous. The CDR3 consists of 16 residues. V gave up 3 bases and J gave up 0 bases, with 12 bases separating them. Germline lookup yields CDR1 SGHRS and CDR2 YFSETQ. The CDR3 here is CASSSDGQATNEKLFF. The CDR3, as DNA: TGCGCCAGCAGCTCAGATGGGCAGGCAACTAATGAAAAACTGTTTTTT.

The chain combines TRBV4-1 with TRBJ1-5, with D tentatively TRBD1 (5 bases). V lost 3 bases and J lost 6, with 12 bases in between. Germline values: CDR1 MGHRA, CDR2 YSYEKL. This CDR3 has 14 amino acids. In nucleotides, the CDR3 is TGCGCCAGCAGCCACCGGGACGGAACTCAGCCCCAGCATTTT. Amino acid sequence: CASSHRDGTQPQHF.

In its sample, this clonotype was seen a few times. The chain is built from TRBV4-2 and TRBJ1-6; unclear D gene. Trimming shortened V by 0 bases and J by 7 bases, and 10 bases separated the two germline ends. Germline assignment: CDR1 LGHNA and CDR2 YNFKEQ. This CDR3 has 15 residues. The CDR3 sequence is CASSQDSFANSPLHF. DNA of the CDR3: TGTGCCAGCAGCCAAGATAGTTTTGCCAATTCACCCCTCCACTTT.

A few counts support this clonotype. The rearrangement links TRBV6-6 to TRBJ2-7; unclear D gene. The germline gives CDR1 MNHNY, CDR2 SVGAGI (reference sequence). V shed 5 bases and J shed 2 bases, with 19 bases lying between them. The CDR3 covers 16 residues. CDR3 amino acids: CASSPLGSGGTYEQYF. CDR3 DNA sequence: TGTGCCAGCAGTCCCCTAGGGTCTGGCGGAACCTACGAGCAGTACTTC.

This clonotype was recorded a few times. The CDR3 DNA reads TGCAGCGTTGTGACGTTCCAGGACAGCCAAGAGACCCAGTACTTC. Protein product: CSVVTFQDSQETQYF. This chain uses TRBV29-1 with TRBJ2-5; possibly TRBD1 for D (6 bases). The ends were cut back, 4 bases at V and 1 base at J, with 16 bases in the middle. Germline V CDR1 and CDR2: SQVTM, ANQGSEA. The CDR3 consists of 15 residues.

The chain couples TRBV28 to TRBJ1-2, with TRBD1 identical over 8 bases. Trimming at V came to 6 bases and at J to 7 bases, leaving 7 bases not matched to a gene. The CDR3 spans 13 residues. In germline, CDR1 is MDHEN, CDR2 SYDVKM. CDR3 sequence (DNA): TGTGCCAGCAGGCAAACAGGGGGAATTGGCTACACCTTC. This gives the protein CASRQTGGIGYTF.